Presented here are 27 T cell receptor beta chains from one specimen sequenced in a study of post-analysis software for immune sequencing data. General study points: With TRBV5-6, TRBV5-1 and TRBV20-1 included, about five TRBV segments were more frequent in patients than in controls.

Prepared TCR beta cDNA libraries contained unique molecular identifiers. TCRdb itself ran the PCR reads through MiXCR, one entry per CDR3 protein. The data show 400,000 to 500,000 distinct CDR3 sequences, with about 40% seen just once and about 7.6% held by the top ten. Their antigens are not known. The sequencing input was blood. These receptors were obtained from a girl aged 2-10 years with multiple sclerosis.

V usage is TRBV5-1 and J usage is TRBJ1-1; no definite D call. The CDR3 extends over 17 amino acids. Germline V gives CDR1 SGHRS, CDR2 YFSETQ. V was cut by 0 bases and J by 1 base, with 16 bases left in between. CDR3 loop: CASSLAAWVLRNTEAFF. The CDR3 region has the DNA TGCGCCAGCAGCTTGGCAGCGTGGGTCTTAAGGAACACTGAAGCTTTCTTT.

The chain has TRBV18 and TRBJ1-5, with 9 bases matching TRBD1. J gave up 3 bases and V 3 bases, and 6 bases lay outside the gene matches. The CDR3 loop spans 16 amino acids. Germline V lookup: CDR1 KGHSH, CDR2 LQKENI. This CDR3 reads CASSPDNRGLNQPQHF. DNA of the CDR3: TGTGCCAGCTCACCGGACAACAGGGGGCTCAATCAGCCCCAGCATTTT.

V usage is TRBV4-3 and J usage is TRBJ2-7; possibly TRBD2 for D (6 bases). This CDR3 comprises 18 residues. The germline V gene encodes CDR1 LGHNA and CDR2 YSLEER. The germline V and J ends were trimmed by 2 bases and 3 bases, with 23 bases remaining between them. In nucleotides, the CDR3 is TGCGCCAGCAGCCAACATTTAATTCTGGACTACCCTCGCTACGAGCAGTACTTC. Residues: CASSQHLILDYPRYEQYF.

This clonotype was seen a handful of times. The V gene is TRBV3-1, the J gene TRBJ1-2; D is possibly TRBD1 (5 bases). This CDR3 comprises 15 residues. From germline, CDR1 is LGHDT and CDR2 YNNKEL (reference sequence). V was trimmed by 2 bases and J by 5 bases, leaving 15 bases between them. CDR3 sequence (DNA): TGTGCCAGCAGCCAACGAGCTGGGGGGGAATATGGCTACACCTTC. Translating gives CASSQRAGGEYGYTF.

This chain joins TRBV29-1 and TRBJ1-1; D possibly corresponds to TRBD1 (6 bases). CDR3 length equals 14 residues. V lost 4 bases and J 2 bases, leaving 14 bases between the germline ends. In germline, CDR1 is SQVTM, CDR2 ANQGSEA. The CDR3 protein is CSVARGGANTEAFF. The DNA for the CDR3 is TGCAGCGTTGCCCGGGGGGGCGCCAACACTGAAGCTTTCTTT.

The J gene is TRBJ2-7, the V gene TRBV5-1; 7 bases are a match to TRBD1. After removal of 5 bases from V and 5 bases from J, the junction contained 7 bases not matched to a gene. The CDR3 contains 13 residues. Germline CDR1 and CDR2: SGHRS and YFSETQ. CDR3 sequence: CASRGTVIDEQYF. CDR3 DNA sequence: TGCGCCAGCAGGGGGACAGTGATAGACGAGCAGTACTTC.

This clonotype was detected ten times or more. The chain is built from TRBV29-1 and TRBJ2-7; no definite D call. CDR3 length equals 12 residues. Deletions cut 6 bases from V and 1 base from J, with 10 bases between. CDR1 SQVTM and CDR2 ANQGSEA come from the germline V gene. This chain's CDR3 is CSVVGGSYEQYF. The CDR3 coding sequence is TGCAGCGTCGTCGGCGGATCCTACGAGCAGTACTTC.

J is TRBJ2-7 and V is TRBV20-1; 7 positions match TRBD1. The CDR3 is made up of 11 amino acids. Germline CDR1 is DFQATT and CDR2 is SNEGSKA (reference sequence). This CDR3 is CSAGGPYEQYF. The CDR3 DNA reads TGCAGCGCAGGGGGACCCTACGAGCAGTACTTC.

The V gene is TRBV7-2, the J gene TRBJ2-7; D call uncertain. With the DNA end fitting TRBJ2-5 better, the J assignment may be wrong. Germline lookup yields CDR1 SGHTA and CDR2 FQGNSA. The CDR3 is 13 amino acids. CDR3: CASSVNKGETQYF. The DNA for the CDR3 is TGTGCCAGCAGCGTAAATAAGGGCGAGACCCAGTACTTC.

V and J are TRBV20-1 and TRBJ2-3; either TRBD1 or TRBD2 may fit D (6 bases each). Germline loops: CDR1 DFQATT, CDR2 SNEGSKA (reference sequence). The CDR3 totals 17 residues. Trimming took off 4 bases at V and 8 bases at J, with 28 bases between the two ends. CDR3 bases: TGCAGTGCTACATCCCCAGGGGCGGGAAAGGAGGGGGGTACGCAGTATTTT. This sequence encodes CSATSPGAGKEGGTQYF.

This chain connects TRBV20-1 to TRBJ1-4; a weak D match, TRBD1 (5 bases). V dropped 6 bases and J dropped 4 bases, with 9 bases sitting between them. The germline V gene has CDR1 DFQATT and CDR2 SNEGSKA (reference sequence). The CDR3 contains 12 residues. This CDR3 is CSAGEINEKLFF. The CDR3 DNA is TGCAGTGCGGGGGAAATTAATGAAAAACTGTTTTTT.

J is TRBJ1-5 and V is TRBV19; D is undetermined. Germline-derived CDR1 and CDR2 are LNHDA and SQIVND (reference sequence). Trimming cost V 7 bases and J 0 bases, with 10 bases left between them. This CDR3 has 14 residues. The CDR3 protein is CASTPTLSNQPQHF. The CDR3 DNA reads as TGTGCCAGTACCCCGACGCTTAGCAATCAGCCCCAGCATTTT. The full variable domain, rest sourced from reference TRBV19 and TRBJ1-5, is DGGITQSPKYLFRKEGQNVTLSCEQNLNHDAMYWYRQDPGQGLRLIYYSQIVNDFQKGDIAEGYSVSREKKESFPLTVTSAQKNPTAFYLCASTPTLSNQPQHFGDGTRLSIL.

This chain joins TRBV29-1 and TRBJ1-2; D possibly corresponds to TRBD1 (5 bases). Per germline, CDR1 SQVTM and CDR2 ANQGSEA. Trimming cost V 1 base and J 5 bases, with 20 bases left between them. The CDR3 covers 16 residues. CDR3 region: CSVEATGTGPEYGYTF. CDR3 DNA: TGCAGCGTTGAAGCGACCGGGACGGGCCCCGAGTATGGCTACACCTTC.

CDR3 sequence (DNA): TGTGCCAGCAGCCCTCCCCTTGGGGCAGTGAACACTGAAGCTTTCTTT. Its translation is CASSPPLGAVNTEAFF. The rearrangement joins TRBV27 to TRBJ1-1, with D tentatively TRBD1 (5 bases). Trimming took off 6 bases at V and 0 bases at J, with 17 bases between the two ends. CDR3 length: 16 amino acids. Germline CDR1 and CDR2: MNHEY and SMNVEV (reference sequence).

The V and J genes are TRBV28 and TRBJ1-1; D may be TRBD1 (5 bases). From germline, CDR1 is MDHEN and CDR2 SYDVKM. The CDR3 is made up of 14 amino acids. Trimming removed 3 bases at V and 8 bases at J, with 16 bases between. CDR3 in amino acids: CASSFLGTSSEAFF. For the CDR3, the DNA is TGTGCCAGCAGTTTTCTCGGGACTTCAAGCGAAGCTTTCTTT. The whole variable domain, filled in from reference TRBV28 and TRBJ1-1, reads DVKVTQSSRYLVKRTGEKVFLECVQDMDHENMFWYRQDPGLGLRLIYFSYDVKMKEKGDIPEGYSVSREKKERFSLILESASTNQTSMYLCASSFLGTSSEAFFGQGTRLTVV.

This clonotype has only a few counts. This chain connects TRBV3-1 to TRBJ2-4; D remains ambiguous. The J call may be in error: the DNA end matches TRBJ2-5 better. The CDR3 runs 16 residues. Germline assignment: CDR1 LGHDT and CDR2 YNNKEL (reference sequence). The DNA of the CDR3 is TGTGCCAGCAGCCCCGGATACCGGGCCTTTAAAGAGACCCAGTACTTC. It translates to CASSPGYRAFKETQYF.

The genes are TRBV28 and TRBJ2-1, with 8 bases lining up with TRBD1. V was clipped by 3 bases and J by 5 bases; unmatched bases: 12. Germline V gene sequence: CDR1 MDHEN, CDR2 SYDVKM. The CDR3 covers 17 residues. In DNA form, the CDR3 reads TGTGCCAGCAGTTTCGCCTTCGGACAGGGAAATCACAATGAGCAGTTCTTC. Its translation is CASSFAFGQGNHNEQFF.

This chain uses TRBV7-9 with TRBJ2-5; no definite D call. The J call is in doubt because the DNA end fits TRBJ2-7 better. The length of the CDR3 is 14 residues. Germline V gives CDR1 SEHNR, CDR2 FQNEAQ (reference sequence). CDR3 amino acids: CASSLAGISDEQYF. In DNA, the CDR3 is TGTGCCAGCAGCTTAGCGGGGATAAGCGACGAGCAGTACTTC.

This clonotype was picked up a small number of times. The V gene is TRBV29-1, the J gene TRBJ2-5, with D perhaps matching TRBD2 (6 bases). This CDR3 comprises 14 residues. Germline loops: CDR1 SQVTM, CDR2 ANQGSEA. V was cut by 5 bases and J by 5 bases, with 18 bases left in between. This chain's CDR3 is CSVSSLWLAETQYF. CDR3 sequence (DNA): TGCAGCGTTAGCAGTTTATGGCTAGCGGAGACCCAGTACTTC.

This clonotype appeared a few times. The CDR3 loop reads CSAWDQETQYF. In DNA form, the CDR3 reads TGCAGTGCTTGGGACCAAGAGACCCAGTACTTC. The V call is TRBV20-1, the J call TRBJ2-5; D ambiguous. The CDR3 totals 11 residues. Germline values: CDR1 DFQATT, CDR2 SNEGSKA (reference sequence). V dropped 5 bases and J dropped 0 bases, with 4 bases sitting between them.

V gene TRBV4-1 combines with J gene TRBJ1-5, with 7 positions matching TRBD1. CDR3 length: 17 residues. The ends lost 3 bases at V and 3 bases at J; junction bases unmatched: 11. CDR1 MGHRA and CDR2 YSYEKL come from the germline V gene. DNA for the CDR3: TGCGCCAGCAGCCAGTGGGGGGACAGAGGGAACAATCAGCCCCAGCATTTT. It is translated as CASSQWGDRGNNQPQHF.

The chain uses TRBV28 and TRBJ2-6; no clear D. Germline loops: CDR1 MDHEN, CDR2 SYDVKM. The germline V and J ends were trimmed by 3 bases and 1 base, with 7 bases remaining between them. The CDR3 spans 15 residues. The CDR3 DNA follows: TGTGCCAGCAGTTTCAGGCAGTCTGGGGCCAACGTCCTGACTTTC. Residues: CASSFRQSGANVLTF.

The chain combines TRBV20-1 with TRBJ2-5; possibly TRBD2 for D (6 bases). The germline CDR1 and CDR2 sequences are DFQATT and SNEGSKA (reference sequence). Trimming pared 8 bases from V and 11 bases from J, leaving 21 bases between. CDR3 length equals 12 residues. CDR3 nucleotide sequence: TGCAGTTCGGGAGCCGCGTTCAATGAGCAGTACTTC. It codes for CSSGAAFNEQYF.

The CDR3 DNA reads TGCGCCAGCAGCCTCCGGGGGATGAATGAAAAACTGTTTTTT. It specifies CASSLRGMNEKLFF. This chain connects TRBV5-1 to TRBJ1-4, with a weak D call TRBD1 (5 bases). CDR1 and CDR2 (germline): SGHRS, YFSETQ. V gave up 4 bases and J gave up 5 bases, with 12 bases separating them. The CDR3 length is 14 residues.

In this sample, this clonotype turned up many times. The chain combines TRBV4-1 with TRBJ2-7; D could derive from TRBD1 or TRBD2 (5 bases each). This CDR3 contains 14 residues. With 1 base removed from V and 0 bases from J, the gap between germline ends came to 7 bases. CDR1 is MGHRA and CDR2 is YSYEKL in the germline V gene. The CDR3 spells CASSQVGASYEQYF. The CDR3 coding sequence is TGCGCCAGCAGCCAAGTCGGGGCCTCCTACGAGCAGTACTTC.

A few counts support this clonotype. The chain uses TRBV5-6 and TRBJ2-3, with TRBD2 matching over 7 bases. This CDR3 contains 15 residues. CDR1 and CDR2 (germline): SGHDT, YYEEEE. J gave up 3 bases and V 0 bases, and 4 bases lay outside the gene matches. The CDR3 DNA is TGTGCCAGCAGCTTGGTACCGGGGGGAACAGATACGCAGTATTTT. Translated: CASSLVPGGTDTQYF. The complete variable domain, with remaining parts taken from reference TRBV5-6 and TRBJ2-3, reads DAGVTQSPTHLIKTRGQQVTLRCSPKSGHDTVSWYQQALGQGPQFIFQYYEEEERQRGNFPDRFSGHQFPNYSSELNVNALLLGDSALYLCASSLVPGGTDTQYFGPGTRLTVL.

This clonotype occurred a few times. The V gene is TRBV7-9, the J gene TRBJ2-3; possible D gene TRBD1, 5 bases. Germline assignment: CDR1 SEHNR and CDR2 FQNEAQ (reference sequence). The CDR3 runs 15 residues. Trimming removed 1 base from V and 4 bases from J, with 12 bases in between. CDR3 sequence: CASSLGTSAADTQYF. CDR3 DNA sequence: TGTGCCAGCAGCTTAGGGACAAGCGCAGCAGATACGCAGTATTTT.